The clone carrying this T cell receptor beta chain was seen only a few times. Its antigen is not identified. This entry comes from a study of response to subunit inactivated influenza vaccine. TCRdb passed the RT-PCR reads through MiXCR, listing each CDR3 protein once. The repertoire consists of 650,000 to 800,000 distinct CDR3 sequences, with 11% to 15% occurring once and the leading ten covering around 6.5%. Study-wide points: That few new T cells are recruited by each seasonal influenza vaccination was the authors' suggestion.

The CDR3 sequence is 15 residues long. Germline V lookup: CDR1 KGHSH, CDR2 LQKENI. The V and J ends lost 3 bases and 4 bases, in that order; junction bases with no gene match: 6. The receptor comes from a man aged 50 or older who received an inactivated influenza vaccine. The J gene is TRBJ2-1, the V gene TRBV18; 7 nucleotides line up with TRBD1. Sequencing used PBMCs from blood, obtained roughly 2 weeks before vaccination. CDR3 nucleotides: TGTGCCAGCTCACCGCAGGGACAGACGTACAATGAGCAGTTCTTC. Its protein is CASSPQGQTYNEQFF.